The T cell receptor (beta chain) under discussion was sequenced for a study of T cells after yellow fever vaccination. The wider study: Fractions with few cells were prepared using SMART-Seq v4 Ultra Low Input.

Via MiXCR, TCRdb re-called the 5' RACE reads, giving one row per CDR3 protein. Seen here are fewer than 350,000 distinct CDR3 sequences, around 4.4% observed once, and the top ten hold approximately 19%. Germline CDR1 reads SGHKS; CDR2 reads YYEKEE (reference sequence). Deletions cut 2 bases from V and 3 bases from J, with 15 bases between. The CDR3 extends over 17 amino acids. This clonotype has only a few counts. Sequenced material: PBMCs, taken 15 days after the yellow fever booster vaccination. The chain employs TRBV5-5 and TRBJ1-6; D perhaps matches TRBD1 (6 bases). The TCR was taken from a man between 18 and 29 years old who received the YFV17D yellow fever vaccine. CDR3 DNA sequence: TGTGCCAGCAGCTTCCGGCCAACAGGGAGCTATAATTCACCCCTCCACTTT. Its translation is CASSFRPTGSYNSPLHF.